Listed below are T cell receptor beta chains from one sample, sequenced in a study of blood T cell repertoires in COVID-19. Generated by immunoSEQ multiplex PCR, the TCRdb table keeps only in-frame clones and is missing some. Among some 270,000 clones listed, around 86% were seen once. Source material: peripheral blood. The receptors were sampled from a woman aged 55-70 years who had recovered from COVID-19. Each CDR3 is given with its conserved first and last residue. A D gene is named only where the DNA matches it firmly. For some rows the clone size is stated as once, few or many, or as a class when expanded; others skip it.

d_call: NA
clone_size: NA
j_call: TRBJ2-1
v_call: TRBV27
cdr3_nt: TGTGCCAGCAGTTTATCTCGGTTCGTCCTGTTGTCCTACAATGAGCAGTTCTTC
cdr3_aa: CASSLSRFVLLSYNEQFF

d_call: TRBD1
clone_size: NA
j_call: TRBJ1-5
v_call: TRBV27
cdr3_nt: TGTGCCAGCCGCCCTCGGGACAGGGTGTCTCAGCCCCAGCATTTT
cdr3_aa: CASRPRDRVSQPQHF

d_call: NA
clone_size: NA
j_call: TRBJ2-3
v_call: TRBV4-1
cdr3_nt: TGCGCCAGCAGCCAAGATGCGGAAGATACGCAGTATTTT
cdr3_aa: CASSQDAEDTQYF

d_call: NA
clone_size: once
j_call: TRBJ2-6
v_call: TRBV9
cdr3_nt: TGTGCCAGCATGAGGGCTGGGGCCAACGTCCTGACTTTC
cdr3_aa: CASMRAGANVLTF

d_call: NA
clone_size: NA
j_call: TRBJ2-2
v_call: TRBV28
cdr3_nt: TGTGCCAGCAGTTTCGGGGGTGGCACCGGGGAGCTGTTTTTT
cdr3_aa: CASSFGGGTGELFF

d_call: TRBD2
clone_size: NA
j_call: TRBJ2-1
v_call: TRBV11-2
cdr3_nt: TGTGCCAGCAGCTTAGCCGGGGGGGCCCTGGATGAGCAGTTCTTC
cdr3_aa: CASSLAGGALDEQFF

d_call: NA
clone_size: NA
j_call: TRBJ2-1
v_call: TRBV5-1
cdr3_nt: TGCGCCAGCAGCTTACAGGATACCTCCTACAATGAGCAGTTCTTC
cdr3_aa: CASSLQDTSYNEQFF

d_call: TRBD1
clone_size: NA
j_call: TRBJ1-6
v_call: TRBV3-1/TRBV3-2
cdr3_nt: TGTGCCAGCAGCCCAAAACAGGGGTATAATTCACCCCTCCACTTT
cdr3_aa: CASSPKQGYNSPLHF

d_call: TRBD2
clone_size: once
j_call: TRBJ2-3
v_call: TRBV6-6
cdr3_nt: TGTGCCAGCAGACTATTAGCGGGGGCTGGTTCAGATACGCAGTATTTT
cdr3_aa: CASRLLAGAGSDTQYF

d_call: TRBD2
clone_size: NA
j_call: TRBJ2-1
v_call: TRBV7-8
cdr3_nt: TGTGCCAGCAGCTCTCCCGTTGCGGGGGGGCCAAGTGAGCAGTTCTTC
cdr3_aa: CASSSPVAGGPSEQFF

d_call: NA
clone_size: few
j_call: TRBJ1-1
v_call: TRBV7-2
cdr3_nt: TGTGCCAGCAGCTTAGAAGGGGACTGGGACACTGAAGCTTTCTTT
cdr3_aa: CASSLEGDWDTEAFF

d_call: NA
clone_size: NA
j_call: TRBJ2-2
v_call: TRBV25-1
cdr3_nt: TGTGCCAGCAAGGGACAAGTTAACACCGGGGAGCTGTTTTTT
cdr3_aa: CASKGQVNTGELFF

d_call: TRBD1
clone_size: NA
j_call: TRBJ2-5
v_call: TRBV5-1
cdr3_nt: TGCGCCAGCAGCGGCTCCTACAGGGGTGTCCAAGAGACCCAGTACTTC
cdr3_aa: CASSGSYRGVQETQYF

d_call: NA
clone_size: NA
j_call: TRBJ1-2
v_call: TRBV18
cdr3_nt: TGTGCCAGCTCACCACCGGCGGGGAGATTGGCCTATGGCTACACCTTC
cdr3_aa: CASSPPAGRLAYGYTF